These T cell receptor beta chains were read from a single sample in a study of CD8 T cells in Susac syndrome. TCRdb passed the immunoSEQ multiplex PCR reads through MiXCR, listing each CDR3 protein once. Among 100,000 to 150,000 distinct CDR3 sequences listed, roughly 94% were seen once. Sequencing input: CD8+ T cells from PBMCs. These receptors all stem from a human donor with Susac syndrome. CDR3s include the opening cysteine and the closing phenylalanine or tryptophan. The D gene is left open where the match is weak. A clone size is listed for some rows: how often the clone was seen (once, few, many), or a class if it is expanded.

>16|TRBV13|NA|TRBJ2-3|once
TGTGCCAGCAGCTTAGGAGTCCATTCTAGCACAGATACGCAGTATTTT
CASSLGVHSSTDTQYF
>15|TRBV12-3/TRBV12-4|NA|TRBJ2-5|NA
TGTGCCAGCAACCTCCGAGGGCCAGGACAAGAGACCCAGTACTTC
CASNLRGPGQETQYF
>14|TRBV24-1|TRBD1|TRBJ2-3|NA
TGTGCCACCAGTGAGACAGGGAGCGCAGATACGCAGTATTTT
CATSETGSADTQYF
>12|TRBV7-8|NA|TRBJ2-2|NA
TGTGCCAGCAGCTTAGAGACCGGGGAGCTGTTTTTT
CASSLETGELFF
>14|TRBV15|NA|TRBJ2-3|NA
TGTGCCACCAGCAGAGAGGGGCCTTGGGATACGCAGTATTTT
CATSREGPWDTQYF
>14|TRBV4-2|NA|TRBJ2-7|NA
TGTGCCAGCAGCCAAGAACAGGGGAGGCACGAGCAGTACTTC
CASSQEQGRHEQYF
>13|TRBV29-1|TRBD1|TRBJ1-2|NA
TGCAGCGTCGCACACGGGACAGCGGATGGCTACACCTTC
CSVAHGTADGYTF
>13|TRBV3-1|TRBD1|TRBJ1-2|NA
TGTGCCAGCAGCCAAGAGGACAGGGGGCCGTACACCTTC
CASSQEDRGPYTF
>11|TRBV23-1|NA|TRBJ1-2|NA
TGCGCCAGCCGGAGGAACTATGGCTACACCTTC
CASRRNYGYTF
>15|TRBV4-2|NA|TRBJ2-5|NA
TGTGCCAGCAGCGAGTTTGGGGCAACACAAGAGACCCAGTACTTC
CASSEFGATQETQYF
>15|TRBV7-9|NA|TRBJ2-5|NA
TGTGCCAGCAGCAAGAAGCCGGACTTCCAAGAGACCCAGTACTTC
CASSKKPDFQETQYF
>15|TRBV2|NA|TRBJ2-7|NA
TGTGCCAGCAGTCCGACCGCGGGGTTCTCCTACGAGCAGTACTTC
CASSPTAGFSYEQYF
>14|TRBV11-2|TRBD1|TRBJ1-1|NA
TGTGCCAGCAGAGACAGGGTGATGAACACTGAAGCTTTCTTT
CASRDRVMNTEAFF
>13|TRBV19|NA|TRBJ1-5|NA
TGTGCCAGTAGGGCATGGGCGGATCAGCCCCAGCATTTT
CASRAWADQPQHF
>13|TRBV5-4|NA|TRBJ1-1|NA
TGTGCCAGCAGCTTCGGGGGCCACACTGAAGCTTTCTTT
CASSFGGHTEAFF
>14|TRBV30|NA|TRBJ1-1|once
TGTGCCTGGGGTGATCTTATTATGAACACTGAAGCTTTCTTT
CAWGDLIMNTEAFF
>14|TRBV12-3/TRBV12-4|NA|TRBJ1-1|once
TGTGCCAGCAGTTCCGGACCTACGGACACTGAAGCTTTCTTT
CASSSGPTDTEAFF
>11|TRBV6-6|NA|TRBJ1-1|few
TGTGCCAGCAGTGGGGGCACTGAAGCTTTCTTT
CASSGGTEAFF
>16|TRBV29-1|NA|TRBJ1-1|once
TGCAGCGTTGATCCGCTCGAGTCCTTCACGGGCACTGAAGCTTTCTTT
CSVDPLESFTGTEAFF
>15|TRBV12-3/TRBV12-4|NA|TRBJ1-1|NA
TGTGCCAGCACTAATCCCGAAGGCGGGTTTACTGAAGCTTTCTTT
CASTNPEGGFTEAFF
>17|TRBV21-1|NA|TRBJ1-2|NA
TGTGCCAGCAGCAACCAAGACAGGGTAGGGGGAAACTATGGCTACACCTTC
CASSNQDRVGGNYGYTF
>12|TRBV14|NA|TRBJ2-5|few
TGTGCCAGCAGCCCGTACCAAGAGACCCAGTACTTC
CASSPYQETQYF
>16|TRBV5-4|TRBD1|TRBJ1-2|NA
TGTGCCAGCAGCTTAGGGCTGGACAGGCCGCCGCCCGGCTACACCTTC
CASSLGLDRPPPGYTF
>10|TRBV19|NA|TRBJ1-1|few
TGTGCCAGTAGTGGCTATGAAGCTTTCTTT
CASSGYEAFF
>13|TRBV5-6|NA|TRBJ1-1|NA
TGTGCCAGCAGCTTGGAGGGGCTGTATGAAGCTTTCTTT
CASSLEGLYEAFF
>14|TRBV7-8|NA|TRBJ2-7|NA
TGTGCCAGCAGCATCCGGACAGAGTCGGACGAGCAGTACTTC
CASSIRTESDEQYF
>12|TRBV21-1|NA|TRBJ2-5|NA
TGTGCCAGCGACGACAGGGGAGAGACCCAGTACTTC
CASDDRGETQYF
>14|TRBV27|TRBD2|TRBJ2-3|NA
TGTGCCAGCAGTTGGGGTAGCGGGGTGGATACGCAGTATTTT
CASSWGSGVDTQYF
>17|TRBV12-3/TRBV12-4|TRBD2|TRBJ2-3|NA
TGTGCCAGCAGTATGAGCGGGGGGGCCGGTGTCACAGATACGCAGTATTTT
CASSMSGGAGVTDTQYF
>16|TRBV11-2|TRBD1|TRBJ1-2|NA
TGTGCCAGCAGCACTACCCGTAGGGACAGGGGGCTTGGCTACACCTTC
CASSTTRRDRGLGYTF
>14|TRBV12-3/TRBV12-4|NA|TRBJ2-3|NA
TGTGCCAGCAGTCCTCAAGGTACCACAGATACGCAGTATTTT
CASSPQGTTDTQYF
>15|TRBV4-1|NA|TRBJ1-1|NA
TGCGCCAGCAGCCAAGACGCTCACAGCAACACTGAAGCTTTCTTT
CASSQDAHSNTEAFF
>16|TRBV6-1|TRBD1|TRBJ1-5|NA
TGTGCCAGCAGCCCTGACAGGGGCTATAGCAATCAGCCCCAGCATTTT
CASSPDRGYSNQPQHF